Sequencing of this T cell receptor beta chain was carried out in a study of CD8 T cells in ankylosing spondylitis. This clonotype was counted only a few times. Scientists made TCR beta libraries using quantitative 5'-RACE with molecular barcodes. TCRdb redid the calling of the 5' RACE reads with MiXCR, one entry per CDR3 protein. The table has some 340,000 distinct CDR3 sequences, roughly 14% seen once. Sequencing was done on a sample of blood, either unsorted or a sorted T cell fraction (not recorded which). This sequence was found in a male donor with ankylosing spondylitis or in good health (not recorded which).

DNA of the CDR3: TGTGCCAGCAGTTACGGGTGGCAGGGTAACTCACCCCTCCACTTT. It codes for CASSYGWQGNSPLHF. V is TRBV6-5 and J is TRBJ1-6, with a possible D match to TRBD1 (5 bases). The ends were cut back, 2 bases at V and 10 bases at J, with 15 bases in the middle. Germline loops: CDR1 MNHEY, CDR2 SVGAGI. There are 15 residues in the CDR3.